This is a list of T cell receptor beta chains from one sample in a study of control samples from healthy donors and cancer patients. Using immunoSEQ multiplex PCR, the repertoire was profiled, and TCRdb retains in-frame clones only, with some absent. The table includes 150,000 or so clones, roughly 93% detected once. Sequenced: blood. All receptors come from a woman aged 55-70 years in good health. CDR3s include the opening cysteine and the closing phenylalanine or tryptophan. A D gene is named only where the DNA matches it firmly. Expanded clones are given a class, and other clones once, few, many or no size at all.

TRBV29-1	TRBJ2-1	-	TRBD1	CSVGQGYNEQFF	TGCAGCGTCGGACAGGGTTACAATGAGCAGTTCTTC
TRBV29-1	TRBJ2-1	-	TRBD2	CSVVRLAGASDNEQFF	TGCAGCGTTGTAAGGCTAGCGGGGGCAAGTGACAATGAGCAGTTCTTC
TRBV4-3	TRBJ1-2	-	-	CASSQEGRARLGGYTF	TGCGCCAGCAGCCAAGAAGGTCGCGCACGGTTAGGTGGCTACACCTTC
TRBV7-3	TRBJ2-7	-	-	CASSLWGREGDEQYF	TGTGCCAGCAGCTTATGGGGCAGGGAAGGCGACGAGCAGTACTTC
TRBV18	TRBJ1-5	-	TRBD1	CASSQSGQGFQPQHF	TGTGCCAGCTCACAATCGGGACAGGGTTTTCAGCCCCAGCATTTT
TRBV5-1	TRBJ1-2	-	-	CASSFSEGYGYTF	TGCGCCAGCAGCTTCTCCGAGGGGTATGGCTACACCTTC
TRBV19	TRBJ1-5	-	TRBD1	CASSRRQGALNQPQHF	TGTGCCAGTAGTCGCCGACAGGGGGCCCTCAATCAGCCCCAGCATTTT
TRBV14	TRBJ1-2	-	-	CASSPGTSYGYTF	TGTGCCAGCAGCCCAGGGACATCCTATGGCTACACCTTC
TRBV19	TRBJ2-7	-	TRBD1	CASSMTGVTYEQYF	TGTGCCAGTAGTATGACAGGGGTTACCTACGAGCAGTACTTC
TRBV2	TRBJ1-5	-	-	CASNSRVGPQHF	TGTGCCAGCAACAGTCGGGTAGGGCCCCAGCATTTT
TRBV4-3	TRBJ1-1	-	-	CASSQDPRLNTEAFF	TGCGCCAGCAGCCAAGACCCCAGGTTGAACACTGAAGCTTTCTTT
TRBV18	TRBJ1-5	once	-	CASSLTGYNQPQHF	TGTGCCAGCTCACTAACAGGTTACAATCAGCCCCAGCATTTT
TRBV30	TRBJ1-4	-	-	CAWRILEKLFF	TGTGCCTGGAGGATCCTCGAAAAACTGTTTTTT
TRBV11-2	TRBJ1-6	-	-	CASSLSVRRSPLHF	TGTGCCAGCAGCTTATCGGTGCGTCGTTCACCCCTCCACTTT
TRBV3-1/TRBV3-2	TRBJ2-5	-	TRBD2	CASSPLAGGPGTQYF	TGTGCCAGCAGCCCCTTAGCGGGGGGGCCCGGGACCCAGTACTTC
TRBV19	TRBJ2-3	-	-	CASSAEDRGFTDTQYF	TGTGCCAGTAGTGCAGAGGACAGAGGATTCACAGATACGCAGTATTTT
TRBV5-1	TRBJ2-2	-	TRBD2	CASSLPSGAGELFF	TGCGCCAGCAGCTTGCCCAGCGGGGCCGGGGAGCTGTTTTTT
TRBV6-6	TRBJ1-1	-	TRBD1	CASSDGQALRAFF	TGTGCCAGCAGCGACGGACAGGCCTTAAGAGCTTTCTTT
TRBV11-2	TRBJ1-2	once	-	CASSLDSQVGTTF	TGTGCCAGCAGCTTAGATTCCCAGGTCGGGACAACCTTC
TRBV10-3	TRBJ2-7	-	TRBD2	CAIRSSGGVVRYEQYF	TGTGCCATCCGGAGTAGCGGGGGGGTAGTGCGCTACGAGCAGTACTTC
TRBV10-1	TRBJ1-2	-	-	CASSDRLNYGYTF	TGCGCCAGCAGTGACCGCCTTAACTATGGCTACACCTTC
TRBV30	TRBJ1-5	-	-	CAWSVQERQPQHF	TGTGCCTGGAGTGTACAAGAGAGGCAGCCCCAGCATTTT
TRBV7-2	TRBJ2-1	once	-	CASSPLRAQFF	TGTGCCAGCAGCCCTTTGAGGGCGCAGTTCTTC
TRBV28	TRBJ1-2	-	-	CASSLKGNGYTF	TGTGCCAGCAGTTTAAAGGGAAACGGCTACACCTTC
TRBV18	TRBJ1-2	-	TRBD1	CASSPTDGQGSSGYTF	TGTGCCAGCTCACCAACGGACGGACAGGGGAGCAGTGGCTACACCTTC
TRBV4-3	TRBJ2-3	-	-	CASSQDGRGTTDTQYF	TGCGCCAGCAGCCAAGATGGTAGGGGGACCACAGATACGCAGTATTTT
TRBV9	TRBJ1-2	-	-	CASSPGQDHGYTF	TGTGCCAGCAGCCCGGGGCAAGACCATGGCTACACCTTC
TRBV7-2	TRBJ2-5	-	TRBD2	CASSLVASGQETQYF	TGTGCCAGCAGCTTAGTCGCTAGCGGCCAAGAGACCCAGTACTTC
TRBV27	TRBJ2-2	-	-	CASSLSPYHAGELFF	TGTGCCAGCAGTCTATCCCCGTATCATGCCGGGGAGCTGTTTTTT
TRBV19	TRBJ2-3	-	TRBD2	CASSIDGAGPPYTDTQYF	TGTGCCAGTAGTATTGATGGAGCGGGGCCGCCCTACACAGATACGCAGTATTTT
TRBV7-9	TRBJ1-2	-	-	CASSSGFFDYGYTF	TGTGCCAGCAGCTCAGGGTTTTTTGACTATGGCTACACCTTC
TRBV3-1/TRBV3-2	TRBJ2-7	-	-	CASSQPYNREQYF	TGTGCCAGCAGCCAACCCTACAACCGCGAGCAGTACTTC
TRBV5-1	TRBJ2-3	-	TRBD2	CASSAGTTPTDTQYF	TGCGCCAGCAGCGCCGGGACTACCCCCACAGATACGCAGTATTTT
TRBV7-2	TRBJ1-1	-	-	CASSLVAALNTEAFF	TGTGCCAGCAGCTTAGTAGCCGCGCTGAACACTGAAGCTTTCTTT
TRBV2	TRBJ1-2	-	TRBD1	CASSELGQAGYGYTF	TGTGCCAGCAGTGAACTGGGACAGGCGGGCTATGGCTACACCTTC
TRBV11-3	TRBJ2-1	-	TRBD1	CASSRGQQLYNEQFF	TGTGCCAGCAGCCGGGGACAGCAACTTTACAATGAGCAGTTCTTC
TRBV7-2	TRBJ2-7	-	-	CASSLQRFEQYF	TGTGCCAGCAGCTTACAAAGATTCGAGCAGTACTTC
TRBV2	TRBJ1-5	-	-	CASNPTDSNQPQHF	TGTGCCAGCAATCCGACAGATAGCAATCAGCCCCAGCATTTT
TRBV30	TRBJ2-3	-	-	CAWRKAGGRDTQYF	TGTGCCTGGAGGAAGGCTGGGGGCCGGGATACGCAGTATTTT
TRBV6-6	TRBJ1-1	-	-	CASSSKTLDPPF	TGTGCCAGCAGTTCCAAGACCCTCGATCCTCCCTTT
TRBV3-1/TRBV3-2	TRBJ2-3	-	TRBD2	CASSLAGGADTQYF	TGTGCCAGCAGCCTAGCGGGGGGGGCAGATACGCAGTATTTT
TRBV7-2	TRBJ2-3	-	-	CASSPGLYTDTQYF	TGTGCCAGCAGCCCCGGACTTTACACAGATACGCAGTATTTT
TRBV2	TRBJ1-4	-	-	CASSIGYTTNEKLFF	TGTGCCAGCAGTATTGGCTATACAACTAATGAAAAACTGTTTTTT
TRBV11-2	TRBJ1-2	-	-	CASSLEGDGYTF	TGTGCCAGCAGCTTAGAAGGGGATGGCTACACCTTC
TRBV5-6	TRBJ2-7	-	TRBD1	CASSLAAGGSYEQYF	TGTGCCAGCAGCTTGGCGGCAGGGGGCTCCTACGAGCAGTACTTC
TRBV15	TRBJ1-2	-	-	CATSGLDNNYGYTF	TGTGCCACCAGCGGCCTCGACAACAACTATGGCTACACCTTC
TRBV12-3/TRBV12-4	TRBJ1-2	-	-	CASTPGLGYTF	TGTGCCAGCACCCCCGGTTTGGGCTACACCTTC
TRBV19	TRBJ2-7	-	-	CASARREDPYEQYF	TGTGCCAGTGCGAGGAGGGAAGACCCCTACGAGCAGTACTTC
TRBV19	TRBJ2-3	-	-	CASSIGLTDTQYF	TGTGCCAGTAGTATAGGACTCACAGATACGCAGTATTTT
TRBV18	TRBJ1-2	-	TRBD1	CASSPRDRDYGYTF	TGTGCCAGCTCACCGCGGGACAGAGACTATGGCTACACCTTC
TRBV7-7	TRBJ1-1	-	TRBD1	CASSFLPLGQGSNTEAFF	TGTGCCAGCAGCTTTTTGCCCCTTGGACAGGGTTCGAACACTGAAGCTTTCTTT
TRBV2	TRBJ2-2	-	TRBD1	CASGRQGPANTGELFF	TGTGCCAGCGGCAGACAGGGCCCCGCGAACACCGGGGAGCTGTTTTTT
TRBV5-6	TRBJ1-2	-	TRBD1	CASSLVRGDRDGYTF	TGTGCCAGCAGCTTGGTCCGAGGGGACAGGGATGGCTACACCTTC
TRBV12-3/TRBV12-4	TRBJ1-3	-	-	CASSLQAGNTIYF	TGTGCCAGCAGCCTACAAGCGGGAAACACCATATATTTT
TRBV4-3	TRBJ1-1	-	-	CASSQDEVNTEAFF	TGCGCCAGCAGCCAAGATGAGGTAAACACTGAAGCTTTCTTT